This entry lists 32 T cell receptor beta chains sequenced from one sample in a study of technical replicates of blood from several donors. Sequencing was performed with immunoSEQ multiplex PCR; in TCRdb, only in-frame clones are kept and a portion is missing. In the table there are 55,000 to 80,000 clones, 92% of which are singletons. Input material: T cells isolated from PBMCs. The receptors come from a human donor in good health.

This clone was counted a single time. The V and J genes are TRBV5-4 and TRBJ2-6; a weak D match, TRBD2 (5 bases). CDR1 is SGHNT, CDR2 YYREEE, per germline (reference sequence). V dropped 4 bases and J dropped 3 bases, with 14 bases sitting between them. CDR3 length equals 16 residues. The CDR3 DNA is TGTGCCAGCAGCCCTGGTGTCGGGGATGGGGCCAACGTCCTGACTTTC. Translated, it gives CASSPGVGDGANVLTF.

This rearrangement joins TRBV11-2 to TRBJ2-7; a weak D match, TRBD2 (5 bases). From germline, CDR1 is SGHAT and CDR2 FQNNGV. The V end was cut by 5 bases, the J end by 4 bases, with 15 bases between. CDR3 length: 14 amino acids. CDR3 bases: TGTGCCAGCAGCCTACCTAGCAAACAGTACGAGCAGTACTTC. It specifies CASSLPSKQYEQYF.

This clone was seen only a few times. This chain joins TRBV19 and TRBJ1-4; D is perhaps TRBD1 (5 bases). This CDR3 contains 17 residues. V was shortened by 4 bases and J by 3 bases, with 18 bases between the two germline ends. Germline loops: CDR1 LNHDA, CDR2 SQIVND (reference sequence). CDR3 coding DNA: TGTGCCAGTAGTACTATTGGGGCCAGACCACCTAATGAAAAACTGTTTTTT. Amino acid sequence: CASSTIGARPPNEKLFF.

The V and J genes are TRBV6-4 and TRBJ2-3, with TRBD2 matching over 15 bases. CDR1 and CDR2 from the germline V gene are MRHNA and SNTAGT. V trimming: 5 bases; J trimming: 4 bases; junction bases outside the gene matches: 7. The CDR3 loop spans 17 amino acids. This CDR3 reads CASSTGLAGGPADTQYF. The CDR3 region has the DNA TGTGCCAGCAGTACCGGACTAGCGGGAGGGCCGGCAGATACGCAGTATTTT.

DNA for the CDR3: TGTGCCAGCAGCTCCCCGGTATCCCTGAGAGGTGAAGCTTTCTTT. Translation gives CASSSPVSLRGEAFF. This chain uses TRBV7-9 with TRBJ1-1; D unclear. V lost 4 bases, J lost 7 bases, and 19 bases lay in between. Germline V gene sequence: CDR1 SEHNR, CDR2 FQNEAQ (reference sequence). This CDR3 comprises 15 residues.

This chain links TRBV4-1 with TRBJ2-5, with D perhaps matching TRBD2 (5 bases). The CDR3 covers 14 residues. CDR1 MGHRA and CDR2 YSYEKL come from the germline V gene. V was cut by 5 bases and J by 5 bases, with 15 bases left in between. CDR3 region: CASSRIEGIETQYF. The CDR3 nucleotides are TGCGCCAGCAGCAGGATAGAGGGAATTGAGACCCAGTACTTC.

CDR3 protein: CASSLAELWREFHNEQFF. The DNA of the CDR3 is TGTGCCAGCAGCTTGGCCGAGCTTTGGCGGGAGTTCCACAATGAGCAGTTCTTC. The chain uses TRBV5-4 and TRBJ2-1, with TRBD2 identical over 7 bases. Germline CDR1 SGHNT, CDR2 YYREEE (reference sequence). The ends lost 0 bases at V and 5 bases at J; junction bases unmatched: 14. This CDR3 contains 18 residues.

V gene TRBV15 combines with J gene TRBJ1-4; no clear D. Germline V gene data show CDR1 as LNHNV and CDR2 as YYDKDF (reference sequence). V shed 0 bases and J shed 4 bases, with 9 bases lying between them. The CDR3 is 15 residues long. The chain's CDR3 is CATSREYSNNEKLFF. CDR3 DNA: TGTGCCACCAGCAGAGAATACAGCAATAATGAAAAACTGTTTTTT.

This clone has just a few counts. This chain uses TRBV6-5 with TRBJ1-4; a possible D gene is TRBD1 (5 bases). V was shortened by 4 bases and J by 6 bases, with 15 bases between the two germline ends. Germline lookup yields CDR1 MNHEY and CDR2 SVGAGI. This CDR3 is 15 amino acids long. The CDR3, as DNA: TGTGCCAGCAGTTCCTACAGGAGCGGGGATGAAAAACTGTTTTTT. Translating it yields CASSSYRSGDEKLFF.

The rearrangement links TRBV7-9 to TRBJ2-4; 7 nucleotides agree with TRBD1. V shed 3 bases and J 6 bases; nucleotides not matched to a gene: 5. The germline V gene encodes CDR1 SEHNR and CDR2 FQNEAQ (reference sequence). There are 14 residues in the CDR3. CDR3 sequence (DNA): TGTGCCAGCAGCTTTAGGGGACAGAGAAACATTCAGTACTTC. This translates into CASSFRGQRNIQYF.

The chain employs TRBV5-4 and TRBJ2-3; D is unclear. The CDR3 sequence is 15 residues long. Germline V gene lookup returns CDR1 SGHNT and CDR2 YYREEE (reference sequence). The V and J ends lost 0 bases and 2 bases respectively, with 10 bases between them. The CDR3 DNA reads as TGTGCCAGCAGCTTGGAAACTACTTTCACAGATACGCAGTATTTT. Amino acid sequence: CASSLETTFTDTQYF.

This clone was observed once. The chain is built from TRBV11-3 and TRBJ2-5, with D possibly being TRBD1 (5 bases). Germline loops: CDR1 SGHNT, CDR2 YENEEA. Trimming removed 0 bases at V and 2 bases at J, with 7 bases between. The CDR3 is 14 amino acids. CDR3 region: CASSLEAGQETQYF. The CDR3 DNA reads TGTGCCAGCAGCTTAGAAGCAGGGCAAGAGACCCAGTACTTC.

This clone was counted a single time. The chain carries TRBV5-1 and TRBJ2-1; 15 bases are a match to TRBD2. Germline trimming cut 3 bases from V and 6 bases from J; bases unmatched to any gene: 4. CDR3 length: 16 amino acids. Germline V gene data show CDR1 as SGHRS and CDR2 as YFSETQ. CDR3 residues: CASSYWGLAGGNEQFF. As DNA, the CDR3 is TGCGCCAGCAGCTACTGGGGACTAGCGGGAGGCAATGAGCAGTTCTTC.

Only a few counts were recorded for this clone. This rearrangement joins TRBV30 to TRBJ1-1, with 7 bases matching TRBD1. V shed 3 bases, J shed 7 bases, and the junction held 8 bases outside the gene matches. This CDR3 has 13 residues. In germline, CDR1 is GTSNPN, CDR2 SVGIG (reference sequence). CDR3 sequence reads: CAWSDLWDSEAFF. The DNA for the CDR3 is TGTGCCTGGAGCGACCTCTGGGACAGTGAAGCTTTCTTT.

The chain recombines TRBV9 with TRBJ2-7; tentatively, D is TRBD2 (6 bases). Germline CDR1 reads SGDLS; CDR2 reads YYNGEE. This CDR3 comprises 15 residues. The germline V and J ends were trimmed by 4 bases and 3 bases, with 17 bases remaining between them. The CDR3 DNA is TGTGCCAGCAGCCCTAGTGGGGGAGGCCTCTACGAGCAGTACTTC. It codes for CASSPSGGGLYEQYF.

The chain employs TRBV18 and TRBJ1-4; TRBD1 matches at 8 bases. The CDR3 loop spans 16 amino acids. The trim removed 0 bases at V and 7 bases at J, leaving 7 bases unmatched. CDR1 is KGHSH, CDR2 LQKENI, per germline. The DNA for the CDR3 is TGTGCCAGCTCACCACCAAATCAGGGGGCGAGTGAAAAACTGTTTTTT. Its protein is CASSPPNQGASEKLFF. The whole variable domain, filled in from reference TRBV18 and TRBJ1-4, reads NAGVMQNPRHLVRRRGQEARLRCSPMKGHSHVYWYRQLPEEGLKFMVYLQKENIIDESGMPKERFSAEFPKEGPSILRIQQVVRGDSAAYFCASSPPNQGASEKLFFGSGTQLSVL.

V is TRBV5-8 and J is TRBJ2-7, with 7 bases aligning to TRBD1. CDR1 and CDR2 (germline): SGHTS, YDEGEE. With V trimmed by 5 bases and J by 2 bases, 7 bases remained unmatched. The CDR3 is 14 amino acids. For the CDR3, the DNA is TGTGCCAGCAGGACACGACAGGGAACCTACGAGCAGTACTTC. Amino acids: CASRTRQGTYEQYF.

This clone was detected only once. The chain has TRBV6-1 and TRBJ2-7; 9 positions agree with TRBD2. The CDR3 spans 15 residues. Germline-derived CDR1 and CDR2 are MNHNS and SASEGT. V gave up 2 bases and J gave up 4 bases; unmatched junction bases: 6. The CDR3 DNA reads TGTGCCAGCAGTGAACTTCTAGCGGGAAGGTACGAGCAGTACTTC. The encoded protein is CASSELLAGRYEQYF.

This clone showed up just once. The genes are TRBV28 and TRBJ1-1, with D possibly being TRBD1 (6 bases). Trimming took 6 bases from V and 6 from J, leaving 23 bases between them. The CDR3 extends over 16 amino acids. Germline CDR1 reads MDHEN; CDR2 reads SYDVKM. The CDR3 sequence: CASSQGGDIIRAEAFF. The CDR3 DNA reads TGTGCCAGCAGCCAAGGGGGGGATATAATCCGAGCTGAAGCTTTCTTT. The full variable domain, in which reference TRBV28 and TRBJ1-1 provide the parts outside the CDR3, is DVKVTQSSRYLVKRTGEKVFLECVQDMDHENMFWYRQDPGLGLRLIYFSYDVKMKEKGDIPEGYSVSREKKERFSLILESASTNQTSMYLCASSQGGDIIRAEAFFGQGTRLTVV.

J is TRBJ1-2 and V is TRBV30, with 8 positions matching TRBD1. V was pared by 1 base and J by 8 bases, with 12 bases of the junction left unmatched. Per the germline V gene, CDR1 is GTSNPN and CDR2 is SVGIG (reference sequence). This CDR3 contains 15 residues. CDR3 loop: CAWSGGQGNERGYTF. In DNA form, the CDR3 reads TGTGCCTGGAGTGGAGGACAGGGAAACGAGCGAGGCTACACCTTC.

The CDR3 sequence is CASSLQGGRTGNQPQHF. CDR3 DNA: TGCGCCAGCAGCCTCCAGGGTGGGCGGACCGGCAATCAGCCCCAGCATTTT. V is TRBV4-1 and J is TRBJ1-5; perhaps TRBD1 as D (5 bases). Per the germline V gene, CDR1 is MGHRA and CDR2 is YSYEKL. V was pared by 4 bases and J by 2 bases, with 18 bases between. This CDR3 is 17 amino acids long.

V usage is TRBV7-9 and J usage is TRBJ2-7; TRBD2 matches at 10 bases. This CDR3 has 16 amino acids. Per germline, CDR1 SEHNR and CDR2 FQNEAQ (reference sequence). The junction had 12 bases not matched to a gene; V was cut back by 5 bases and J by 5 bases. CDR3 DNA: TGTGCCAGCAGCGGATCGCTAGCGGGAGCTCAGGACGAGCAGTACTTC. It is translated as CASSGSLAGAQDEQYF.

The genes are TRBV7-2 and TRBJ1-5, with D tentatively TRBD1 (6 bases). This CDR3 comprises 13 residues. In germline, CDR1 is SGHTA, CDR2 FQGNSA. V dropped 4 bases and J dropped 6 bases, with 10 bases sitting between them. The CDR3: CASSSGGGQPQHF. In DNA form, the CDR3 reads TGTGCCAGCAGCTCGGGAGGGGGTCAGCCCCAGCATTTT.

The genes are TRBV19 and TRBJ2-7; 13 positions agree with TRBD2. The CDR3 is made up of 15 amino acids. The junction had 1 base not matched to a gene; V was cut back by 2 bases and J by 3 bases. Germline V lookup: CDR1 LNHDA, CDR2 SQIVND (reference sequence). CDR3 sequence reads: CASSIRTSGSYEQYF. In DNA form, the CDR3 reads TGTGCCAGTAGTATAAGGACTAGCGGGAGCTACGAGCAGTACTTC.

V is TRBV9 and J is TRBJ2-4; D is perhaps TRBD2 (5 bases). Deletions cut 0 bases from V and 9 bases from J, with 13 bases between. CDR1 and CDR2 (germline): SGDLS, YYNGEE. CDR3 length: 14 amino acids. The CDR3, as DNA: TGTGCCAGCAGCGTAGGAGGGAGCACGGCCATTCAGTACTTC. Amino acid sequence: CASSVGGSTAIQYF.

The chain employs TRBV27 and TRBJ2-5; 8 nucleotides align to TRBD2. In germline, CDR1 is MNHEY, CDR2 SMNVEV (reference sequence). The V gene end was trimmed by 8 bases and the J gene end by 5 bases; junction bases not matched to a gene: 13. CDR3 length equals 15 residues. The CDR3 protein is CASSRGQRELETQYF. CDR3 DNA sequence: TGTGCCAGCTCCAGGGGCCAGCGGGAGCTCGAGACCCAGTACTTC.

V is TRBV5-4 and J is TRBJ2-5, with 7 bases fitting TRBD1. The trim removed 4 bases at V and 5 bases at J, leaving 5 bases unmatched. The CDR3 is 13 residues long. Germline V gives CDR1 SGHNT, CDR2 YYREEE (reference sequence). The CDR3: CASSLTGSETQYF. In nucleotides, the CDR3 is TGTGCCAGCAGCCTGACAGGGTCCGAGACCCAGTACTTC.

The gene calls are TRBV5-5 and TRBJ1-4; 7 bases fit TRBD1. V gave up 0 bases and J gave up 3 bases; unmatched junction bases: 2. In germline, CDR1 is SGHKS, CDR2 YYEKEE (reference sequence). CDR3 size: 15 residues. This CDR3 reads CASSLVGTANEKLFF. The DNA of the CDR3 is TGTGCCAGCAGCTTGGTTGGGACAGCTAATGAAAAACTGTTTTTT.

The chain uses TRBV5-1 and TRBJ1-1; a weak D match, TRBD1 (5 bases). Per the germline V gene, CDR1 is SGHRS and CDR2 is YFSETQ. Trimming stripped 4 bases from V and 3 bases from J, with 10 bases between. This CDR3 contains 13 residues. As DNA, the CDR3 is TGCGCCAGCAGCCCCGGGGGGGACACTGAAGCTTTCTTT. Translating gives CASSPGGDTEAFF.

This chain connects TRBV5-4 to TRBJ2-1; 8 bases match TRBD2. The CDR3 contains 14 residues. The junction had 4 bases not matched to a gene; V was cut back by 2 bases and J by 6 bases. Per germline, CDR1 SGHNT and CDR2 YYREEE (reference sequence). The CDR3, as DNA: TGTGCCAGCAGCTTCCCGGGAGGGAGCAATGAGCAGTTCTTC. Translated: CASSFPGGSNEQFF.

V usage is TRBV10-3 and J usage is TRBJ2-7; D not certain. The ends were cut back, 8 bases at V and 3 bases at J, with 8 bases in the middle. The CDR3 is 11 residues long. Germline V CDR1 and CDR2: ENHRY, SYGVKD. CDR3 loop: CAIQVNYEQYF. DNA of the CDR3: TGTGCCATCCAGGTTAACTACGAGCAGTACTTC.

J is TRBJ1-5 and V is TRBV30; D unclear. Germline V gene sequence: CDR1 GTSNPN, CDR2 SVGIG (reference sequence). Deletions cut 2 bases from V and 1 base from J, with 6 bases between. The CDR3 is made up of 13 amino acids. The CDR3 protein is CAWSRSSNQPQHF. The DNA for the CDR3 is TGTGCCTGGAGTAGGAGCAGCAATCAGCCCCAGCATTTT.